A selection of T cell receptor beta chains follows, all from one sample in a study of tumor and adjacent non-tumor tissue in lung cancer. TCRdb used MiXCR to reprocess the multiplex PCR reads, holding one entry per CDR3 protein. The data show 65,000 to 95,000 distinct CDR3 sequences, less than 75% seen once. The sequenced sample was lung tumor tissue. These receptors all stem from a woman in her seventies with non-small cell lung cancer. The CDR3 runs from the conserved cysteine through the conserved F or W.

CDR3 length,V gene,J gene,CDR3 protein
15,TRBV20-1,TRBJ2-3,CSAQRLAGGADTQYF
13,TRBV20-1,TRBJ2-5,CSVPESITESQYF
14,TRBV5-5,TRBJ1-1,CAISLLGRNTEAFF
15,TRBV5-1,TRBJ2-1,CASSAGLEVYNEQFF
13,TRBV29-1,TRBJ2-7,CSVRASAPYEYYF
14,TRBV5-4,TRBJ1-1,CASSFWDYGTEAFF
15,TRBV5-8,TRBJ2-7,CASSLESSPFLEQYF
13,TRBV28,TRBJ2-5,CASSSAQGRTQYF
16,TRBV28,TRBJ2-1,CASSSSRGLAYNEQFF
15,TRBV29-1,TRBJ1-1,CSVASTGKPNNEAFF
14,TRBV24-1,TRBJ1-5,CDTSDLSINQPQHF
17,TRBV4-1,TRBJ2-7,CASSQDISTFYAYEQYF
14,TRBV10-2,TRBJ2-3,CAIGTGGSADTQYF
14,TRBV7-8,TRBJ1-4,CASSTDRVNEKLFF
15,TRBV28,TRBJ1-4,CTSLLRGTGVEKLSF
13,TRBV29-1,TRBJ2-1,CSVRVDSANEQFF
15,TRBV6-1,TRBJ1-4,CTSRQDRAFNEKLFF
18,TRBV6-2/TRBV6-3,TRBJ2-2,CASSQHPGLAENSGELFF
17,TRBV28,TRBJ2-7,CASSSPGLEGFTYEQYF
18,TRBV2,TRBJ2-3,CVSSPGLAGGFATDTQYF
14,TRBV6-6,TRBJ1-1,CASSYDRGRTEAFF
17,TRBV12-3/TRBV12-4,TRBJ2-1,CASSFRLADGSCNEQFF
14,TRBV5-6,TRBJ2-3,CASILGVGRYTQYF
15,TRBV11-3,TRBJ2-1,CASSLVSGSNNGQFF
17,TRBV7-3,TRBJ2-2,CASGGETGGRYTGELFF
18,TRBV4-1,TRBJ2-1,CASSRDLELAATHNGQFF
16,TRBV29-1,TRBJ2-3,CSVDVRTSGKGDTKYF
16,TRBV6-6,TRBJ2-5,CANSDRTGSDGEIQYF
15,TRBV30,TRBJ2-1,CAYKTGDHSYNVQFF
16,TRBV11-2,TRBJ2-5,CASSPGLAGVYETQYF
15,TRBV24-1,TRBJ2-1,CATSDAGTDDNEQSF
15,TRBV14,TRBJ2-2,CASGWGPPNTGELFF
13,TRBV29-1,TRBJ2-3,CSVRMDPTDSQYF
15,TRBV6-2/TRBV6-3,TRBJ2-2,CASRKTRENTGEMFF
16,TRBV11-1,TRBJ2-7,CASSSVSWGRDYEQYF
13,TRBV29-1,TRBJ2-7,CSVRDRGLGAQCF
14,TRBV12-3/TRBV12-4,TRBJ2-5,CASSSSDRIETHYF
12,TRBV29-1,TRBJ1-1,CSIPTGTREAFF
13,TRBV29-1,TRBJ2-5,CSVEDGAGETQYF
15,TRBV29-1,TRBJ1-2,CSVPPQENRNYGYTF
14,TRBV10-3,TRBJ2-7,CAIEGGRSSYEQYF
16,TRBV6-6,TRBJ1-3,CASSDGHVLSGGTIYF
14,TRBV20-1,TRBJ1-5,CNARNTGGNQPQHF
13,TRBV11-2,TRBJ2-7,CASSLEPSEEQYF
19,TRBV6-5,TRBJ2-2,CASRHLLVCSFGPTGELFF